This TCR beta chain was captured in a study of PD-1 blockade in classical Hodgkin lymphoma. Overall study findings and caveats: Complete responders had baseline diversity similar to newly diagnosed patients. CD4+ TCR diversity, unlike CD8+, rose significantly by C4D1.

With 3 bases removed from V and 0 bases from J, the gap between germline ends came to 6 bases. The CDR3 contains 13 residues. From germline, CDR1 is LNHDA and CDR2 SQIVND (reference sequence). A note on this clone: Antigen unknown.

All patients experienced relapse after autologous stem cell transplantation, and brentuximab vedotin exposure was variable. Assay: immunoSEQ multiplex PCR; the TCRdb copy retains only in-frame clones and omits some. The sample consists of almost 100,000 clones, roughly 92% of them appearing once. This clonotype was obtained from a human donor with classical Hodgkin lymphoma. The sequencing here drew on peripheral blood mononuclear cells (PBMCs), taken at baseline. This rearrangement joins TRBV19 to TRBJ2-7; D is ambiguous. The CDR3 sequence is CASSMAASYEQYF. The CDR3 DNA follows: TGTGCCAGTAGTATGGCAGCCTCCTACGAGCAGTACTTC. Combining the CDR3 with reference TRBV19 and TRBJ2-7 gives the whole variable domain DGGITQSPKYLFRKEGQNVTLSCEQNLNHDAMYWYRQDPGQGLRLIYYSQIVNDFQKGDIAEGYSVSREKKESFPLTVTSAQKNPTAFYLCASSMAASYEQYFGPGTRLTVT.